This T cell receptor beta chain was captured by sequencing in a study of CD8+CD57+ T cells in acquired aplastic anemia listed by TCRdb under 2018. About the full investigation: A mean of roughly 3.2 ug of DNA, ranging from roughly 0.19 to 27.4 ug, was extracted from sorted CD4+ and CD8+ cells. CD8+CD57+ expansion was defined as a frequency above the mean frequency observed in healthy subjects.

TCR beta VDJ combination and CDR3 sequence profiling used genomic DNA as the template. An Illumina HiSeq 2000 was used for TCR repertoire sequencing. Concerning the study's data processing: TRBV/TRBJ rearrangement plots, CDR3 size and DJ length profiles, and Simpson's diversity index were used to assess repertoires. The immunodominant clone was defined as the most abundant DNA sequence in deep sequencing data. CDR3 amino acid sequences were checked for sharing between subjects and were compared against published repertoires and the VDJdb database. TCRdb's own reprocessing of the public reads used fastp at Q25 and MiXCR and kept productive beta chains. When rows share a CDR3 protein, they turn into one entry using the most common DNA and genes. TCRdb, not the authors, supplied the V and J calls. Counted in this sample were some 170,000 distinct CDR3 sequences; around 63% of them appeared once. Of the sample, under 55% falls within the top ten clones.

CDR1 is given as LNHNV and CDR2 as YYDKDF, both from the germline V gene (reference sequence). Here V drops 4 bases and J drops 6 bases, and the junction holds 6 bases not matched to any gene. Reading from cysteine to phenylalanine, the CDR3 counts 14 amino acids. CDR3 DNA is the only sequence kept; it has 42 bases, read in frame from the first base. The research as a whole found: Roughly 30 CD8+ CDR3 sequences were shared between patients and controls but appeared highly expressed in patients and within their immunodominant clones. CD8+ Simpson's diversity did not differ significantly between patients and healthy controls (P=0.060).

This clonotype was counted only a few times. Its antigen is unknown. Base qualities are not recorded, but no much larger clone differs from it by a single base. Expansion of CD8+CD57+ cells had been shown by flow cytometry in the patients chosen for sequencing. Every patient had severe acquired aplastic anemia, diagnosed using the International Study of Aplastic Anemia and Agranulocytosis and Camitta criteria. No patient had received any therapy when blood was sampled. The study deep-sequenced TCR repertoires of sorted CD4+ and CD8+ blood T cells from severe aplastic anemia patients and healthy subjects. Patients were enrolled under clinicaltrials.gov protocols 00001620, 01623167, 00001397, 00071045, 00081523 and 00961064 in the USA. Ficoll-Paque density gradient centrifugation was used to isolate peripheral blood mononuclear cells. Before DNA extraction, CD4+ and CD8+ T cells were sorted with FACS or magnetic beads.

The sequence was collected from a human donor with aplastic anemia. Sequences were obtained from sorted CD4+, CD8+, or CD8+CD57+ T cells (not recorded which) from PBMCs. The rearrangement combines TRBV15 with TRBJ2-1; the central 7 bases match TRBD1. The DNA sequence is given as TGTGCCACCAGCAATCGACAGGGTAGCAATGAGCAGTTCTTC. Its coded protein is CATSNRQGSNEQFF.